The present TCR beta chain was sequenced within a study of cytomegalovirus exposure and HLA in healthy donors. Study-level background: An analysis done earlier identified some 120 million unique TCR beta sequences from about 180 million T cells.

The PCR used 60 Vbeta and 13 Jbeta primers. TCRdb keeps only in-frame clones here, not all; method: immunoSEQ multiplex PCR. The sample contains 150,000 to 180,000 clones, 80% of which appear only once. In regard to this clone: The target antigen is unknown.

CDR3 length equals 21 residues. The junction had 17 bases not matched to a gene; V was cut back by 0 bases and J by 2 bases. Per the germline V gene, CDR1 is SGDLS and CDR2 is YYNGEE. Broader study findings: A link between a missense DCLRE1C variant and TCR beta V- and J-gene trimming emerged from a later analysis. Researchers reported that a few CMV-associated chains were confirmed in vitro as CMV antigen-specific. A list of 150 to 200 TCR beta chains associated with cytomegalovirus was given.

Sequences were obtained from PBMCs. The genes are TRBV9 and TRBJ2-2, with 9 bases aligning to TRBD2. The clonotype was recovered from a woman in her thirties or forties in good health and CMV-seropositive. The CDR3 spells CASSVATRASGTRSNTGELFF. CDR3 nucleotides: TGTGCCAGCAGCGTAGCTACTCGGGCTAGCGGGACGCGGTCAAACACCGGGGAGCTGTTTTTT.